This T cell receptor beta chain is drawn from a study of blood T cell repertoires in COVID-19. The data were produced by immunoSEQ multiplex PCR, yet TCRdb's version contains in-frame clones alone and is incomplete. The sample yields some 300,000 clones, approximately 86% seen once. Germline CDR1 reads SGHNT; CDR2 reads YYREEE (reference sequence). V shed 3 bases and J shed 0 bases, with 10 bases lying between them. CDR3 length: 15 residues. The chain is built from TRBV5-4 and TRBJ1-5, with D tentatively TRBD1 (6 bases). This sequence was found in a woman aged 70-85 years with COVID-19, enrolled during active disease. What was sequenced was peripheral blood. CDR3 protein: CASSSDRNSNQPQHF. DNA for the CDR3: TGTGCCAGCAGCTCCGACAGGAATAGCAATCAGCCCCAGCATTTT.